This TCR beta chain was captured by sequencing in a study of TIL therapy for anti-PD-1-resistant metastatic lung cancer (dated by TCRdb to about 2021). Study-level background: Before any PD-1/PD-L1 blockade was given, tumors were harvested, nivolumab was then administered, and patients who progressed went on to receive lymphodepletion, an infusion of expanded TIL, and IL-2. Among the enrolled patients, the median age was about 52 years (range roughly 35-80), and the median tumor PD-L1 proportion score was 5.5% to 6.5%. Most of the cohort had lung adenocarcinoma, including a handful of EGFR-mutant tumors and two ALK-rearranged tumors, and half of the patients were either current or former smokers. A median non-synonymous tumor mutation burden of around 1.4 mutations per megabase was determined across the cohort by whole-exome sequencing. T cell receptor beta sequencing of tumor and peripheral blood was used to follow clonotypes across the tumor, the expanded TIL product and serial blood samples.

The full study reports these points: The cohort was highly selected, including more treatment-naive, never-smoker and oncogene-addicted patients than is typical, which limits generalizability. The study protocol defined all tumor marker inferences as exploratory. The baseline peripheral repertoire was partially replaced by infused TIL clonotypes, which then decayed over months, and no apparent association between persistence and response was found.

The intended sense of this specimen's time point label: pre-treatment sample, taken before nivolumab and TIL therapy. Adults with stage 4 NSCLC were enrolled in a dual-center phase I trial from 2017 to January 2020. Samples came from a single-arm, open-label phase I trial of tumor-infiltrating lymphocyte therapy with nivolumab in advanced non-small cell lung cancer. Blood mononuclear cells from EDTA tubes were isolated by Ficoll gradient, snap-frozen as pellets, and DNA was extracted with a Qiagen mini-prep kit. Notes on this clone: What antigen it recognizes has not been identified. The input lacks base qualities; no much larger clone sits a single base away.

TCR beta CDR3 regions were amplified from genomic DNA with the immunoSEQ v3 hsTCRB kit using bias-controlled multiplex PCR. The TCR libraries were sequenced on an Illumina NextSeq 500 to approximately 2 million read pairs for survey level or roughly 4.5-6.5 million read pairs for deep level. The paper's data handling went like this. V, D and J genes were assigned, non-productive sequences were removed, and clonality was reported by immunoSEQ Analyzer software. To compare repertoires between infused TIL and blood, productive Simpson clonality was used along with the Morisita overlap index of productive TRB rearrangements. Absolute clonotype counts in blood were estimated by multiplying the lymphocyte count by the CD3+ fraction and by the productive frequency of the clone. Held by TCRdb, this immuneACCESS table contains in-frame sequences only and omits some clones. Under half of the omission traces to an unresolved V gene where checked; the cause of the rest is unknown. The V and J calls and clone size were taken over from that table, and D and trimming were inferred from the DNA. For this sample the table gives 25,000 to 40,000 clones, of which 74% were detected only once. Approximately 2.5% of the sample goes to the ten largest clones.

The CDR3 numbers 14 residues from cysteine through phenylalanine. Only the CDR3 portion is preserved as DNA: 42 bases, with reading frame beginning at the first base. At the junction V is shortened by 5 bases and J by 2 bases; bases outside the gene matches: 4. As encoded in the germline V gene, CDR1 is SGHRS while CDR2 is YFSETQ. The sample consisted of blood, taken at baseline. The chain is assembled from TRBV5-1 and TRBJ2-5; 9 middle bases align to TRBD1. This clonotype was obtained from a woman between 30 and 80 years old with non-small cell lung cancer. The DNA sequence is as follows: TGCGCCAGCAGAGGGACAGGGACGCAAGAGACCCAGTACTTC. Its coded protein is CASRGTGTQETQYF.